What follows are 17 T cell receptor beta chains derived from one specimen sequenced in a study of blood T cells in healthy people across ages (dated by TCRdb to about 2015). The library came from 5' RACE. The run used an Illumina HiSeq 2500. A second PCR of about 6 to 11 cycles was performed with a sample-barcoded 5' primer and a J-beta primer mix. TCRdb reprocessing: public reads trimmed at Q25 with fastp, clones called with MiXCR, in-frame beta chains kept. Rows matching on CDR3 protein sequence are summarized as one entry with the most common DNA and genes. Counted in this sample were about 1,800,000 distinct CDR3 sequences; roughly 28% of them appeared once. The top ten constitute 7.7% of the sample. Sequencing was done on a sample of blood. All receptors come from a woman aged 25-40 years in good health.

This chain connects TRBV14 to TRBJ2-1; TRBD2 aligns across 8 bases. There are 17 residues in the CDR3. Germline lookup yields CDR1 SGHDN and CDR2 FVKESK. Unmatched junction bases numbered 10, after V lost 1 base and J lost 5 bases. The CDR3 reads CASSQVTGGNLHNEQFF. CDR3 bases: TGTGCCAGCAGCCAAGTAACGGGAGGGAATCTCCACAATGAGCAGTTCTTC.

In its sample, this clonotype was seen a few times. The chain has TRBV24-1 and TRBJ2-1; D possibly corresponds to TRBD2 (5 bases). The V gene's germline CDR1 is KGHDR and CDR2 SFDVKD. CDR3 size: 15 residues. V dropped 4 bases and J dropped 3 bases, with 12 bases sitting between them. The CDR3 DNA sequence: TGTGCCACCAGTGAGGGAGACGTTAACTACAATGAGCAGTTCTTC. This encodes CATSEGDVNYNEQFF.

This clonotype was seen ten or more times. The chain combines TRBV7-2 with TRBJ2-4; D is undetermined. The CDR3 length is 14 residues. Germline V gene data show CDR1 as SGHTA and CDR2 as FQGNSA. V lost 5 bases, J lost 8 bases, and 16 bases lay in between. In DNA form, the CDR3 reads TGTGCCAGCAGCCCACCCCCAGCGTTAGACATTCAGTACTTC. Its protein is CASSPPPALDIQYF.

On this clonotype itself: Mismatch with germline at one junction end may stem from a read error. The chain combines TRBV6-5 with TRBJ2-7; 7 positions match TRBD1. Germline CDR1 MNHEY, CDR2 SVGAGI. This CDR3 contains 14 residues. In DNA form, the CDR3 reads TGTGCCAGCAGTACGGACAGGAGCTCCTACGGGCAGTACTTC. Protein product: CASSTDRSSYGQYF.

The table lists this clonotype with a count of one. V usage is TRBV20-1 and J usage is TRBJ2-5; weak D call: TRBD2 (6 bases). The CDR3 extends over 17 amino acids. Per the germline V gene, CDR1 is DFQATT and CDR2 is SNEGSKA (reference sequence). Trimming removed 6 bases at V and 7 bases at J, with 30 bases between. The DNA for the CDR3 is TGCAGTGCCACCGCACCGTCAGCGGGTTGGGGGATGGGGACCCAGTACTTC. It is translated as CSATAPSAGWGMGTQYF.

The sample holds a few counts of this clonotype. The chain joins TRBV6-6 to TRBJ1-1; 8 nucleotides agree with TRBD1. CDR3 length: 13 residues. Germline V gene lookup returns CDR1 MNHNY and CDR2 SVGAGI (reference sequence). The junction had 5 bases not matched to a gene; V was cut back by 0 bases and J by 11 bases. This CDR3 is CASSYSSGGPAFF. CDR3 DNA sequence: TGTGCCAGCAGTTACTCGTCAGGGGGCCCGGCTTTCTTT.

This clonotype was seen more than once but under ten times. The chain links TRBV7-2 to TRBJ2-7, with D perhaps being TRBD1 or TRBD2 (5 bases each). Germline CDR1 SGHTA, CDR2 FQGNSA. This CDR3 is 14 amino acids long. The ends were cut back, 7 bases at V and 5 bases at J, with 18 bases in the middle. The CDR3: CASTPQRGRDEQYF. CDR3 nucleotide sequence: TGTGCCAGCACCCCCCAGAGGGGTAGAGACGAGCAGTACTTC.

A few counts support this clonotype. The V gene is TRBV7-6, the J gene TRBJ2-1, with 16 bases identical to TRBD2. The CDR3 contains 21 residues. The V and J ends lost 3 bases and 6 bases, in that order; junction bases with no gene match: 17. The germline CDR1 and CDR2 sequences are SGHVS and FNYEAQ. In DNA, the CDR3 is TGTGCCAGCAGCTTTCAGGGTGCCGGGACTAGCGGGAGGGAGTGGGGCAATGAGCAGTTCTTC. Amino acid sequence: CASSFQGAGTSGREWGNEQFF.

The rearrangement uses TRBV6-8 and TRBJ2-1; TRBD2 agrees at 8 bases. The CDR3 covers 16 residues. Germline V gives CDR1 MNHGY, CDR2 SAAAGT. With V trimmed by 7 bases and J by 2 bases, 10 bases remained unmatched. CDR3 coding DNA: TGTGCCAGCATTGCGGGGGGCGGGGCCACCTACAATGAGCAGTTCTTC. This codes for CASIAGGGATYNEQFF.

This clonotype was counted ten times or more. This chain connects TRBV5-1 to TRBJ2-4, with D perhaps given as TRBD1 or TRBD2 (5 bases each). The V end lost 4 bases, the J end lost 1 base, and 12 bases lay between the germline ends. The CDR3 is 15 residues long. Germline V lookup: CDR1 SGHRS, CDR2 YFSETQ. Written as DNA, the CDR3 is TGCGCCAGCAGCCCAGGGACCCAGGCCAAAAACATTCAGTACTTC. Translating it yields CASSPGTQAKNIQYF. Filled out from reference TRBV5-1 and TRBJ2-4, the complete variable domain reads KAGVTQTPRYLIKTRGQQVTLSCSPISGHRSVSWYQQTPGQGLQFLFEYFSETQRNKGNFPGRFSGRQFSNSRSEMNVSTLELGDSALYLCASSPGTQAKNIQYFGAGTRLSVL.

This clonotype occurred a few times. An end of the junction differs from the germline gene, which may be a read error. Here the CDR3 reads CSVRGGGSSGANFLTF. CDR3 DNA: TGCAGCGTCCGTGGGGGGGGTTCCAGTGGGGCCAACTTCCTGACTTTC. The genes are TRBV29-1 and TRBJ2-6, with 7 positions matching TRBD2. This CDR3 has 16 residues. The germline CDR1 and CDR2 sequences are SQVTM and ANQGSEA.

The chain employs TRBV20-1 and TRBJ2-2; weak D call: TRBD1 (6 bases). Between the trimmed V and J ends, which lost 6 bases and 7 bases, there was a span of 18 bases. The CDR3 runs 14 residues. The germline V gene encodes CDR1 DFQATT and CDR2 SNEGSKA (reference sequence). CDR3 sequence: CSAQGTPLDGELFF. The CDR3 DNA follows: TGCAGTGCGCAGGGGACACCACTGGACGGGGAGCTGTTTTTT.

This clonotype was recorded at least ten times. At one end, the junction sequence differs from germline, possibly due to a read error. The CDR3 loop is CASSLASIRGGYKQYF. The CDR3 nucleotides read TGCGCCAGCAGCTTGGCCAGCATAAGGGGCGGCTACAAGCAGTACTTC. The chain is built from TRBV5-1 and TRBJ2-7; TRBD1 is a possible D gene (5 bases). The CDR3 spans 16 residues. Germline CDR1 is SGHRS and CDR2 is YFSETQ.

A few counts support this clonotype. This chain links TRBV12-3 or TRBV12-4 with TRBJ2-1; D might be TRBD2 (5 bases). V lost 8 bases, J lost 5 bases, and 19 bases lay in between. This CDR3 region has 15 residues. The CDR3 region has the DNA TGTGCCAGCGGATCTCCGGGATCAGCCCACAATGAGCAGTTCTTC. This translates into CASGSPGSAHNEQFF.

This clonotype has more than one count but fewer than ten. V is TRBV5-5 and J is TRBJ2-7; 7 positions match TRBD1. The CDR3 has 15 amino acids. In germline, CDR1 is SGHKS, CDR2 YYEKEE (reference sequence). The trim removed 0 bases at V and 2 bases at J, leaving 5 bases unmatched. The CDR3 spells CASSLGTGITYEQYF. CDR3 coding DNA: TGTGCCAGCAGCTTGGGGACAGGCATTACCTACGAGCAGTACTTC. Looking up the rest from reference TRBV5-5 and TRBJ2-7 gives the full variable domain: DAGVTQSPTHLIKTRGQQVTLRCSPISGHKSVSWYQQVLGQGPQFIFQYYEKEERGRGNFPDRFSARQFPNYSSELNVNALLLGDSALYLCASSLGTGITYEQYFGPGTRLTVT.

J is TRBJ1-2 and V is TRBV6-5, with D possibly being TRBD1 (6 bases). Germline-derived CDR1 and CDR2 are MNHEY and SVGAGI. Trimming cost V 6 bases and J 0 bases, with 20 bases left between them. This CDR3 has 17 residues. The DNA of the CDR3 is TGTGCCAGCAGGAACCCGGGGGCCCGCGTACCTAACTATGGCTACACCTTC. The encoded protein is CASRNPGARVPNYGYTF.

V gene TRBV29-1 combines with J gene TRBJ1-1; no firm D call. The V and J ends lost 6 bases and 3 bases respectively, with 14 bases between them. The CDR3 spans 13 residues. Germline CDR1 reads SQVTM; CDR2 reads ANQGSEA. DNA of the CDR3: TGCAGCGTCCCGAAGGAGGAAGACACTGAAGCTTTCTTT. Its protein product is CSVPKEEDTEAFF.